Sequencing of this TCR beta chain was carried out in a study of blood T cell repertoires in COVID-19. Turning to the study itself: Acute and convalescent COVID-19 specimens originated in the United States, Italy and Spain. The analysed material was cDNA or gDNA that came from T cells, B-cell-depleted T cells, or PBMCs.

This clone appeared a few times. The CDR3 length is 17 residues. The germline V gene encodes CDR1 SNHLY and CDR2 FYNNEI. Trimming took 2 bases from V and 3 from J; bases not matched to a gene: 8. In the original processing: Amplification of reference gene primers provided the estimated nucleated cell counts. Here immunoSEQ multiplex PCR was the method, and the copy in TCRdb shows in-frame clones only, minus some. V and J calls and clone size are as listed in that table; D and trimming were resolved from the DNA. The sample has about 24,000 clones, 92% seen once. The receptor was isolated from a man between 65 and 80 years old with active COVID-19. The gene calls are TRBV2 and TRBJ2-7; 12 bases agree with TRBD2. Sequenced sample: peripheral blood. The CDR3 DNA sequence: TGTGCCAGCAGTGAACGGGCCCGGACTAGCGGGATCTACGAGCAGTACTTC. Its protein product is CASSERARTSGIYEQYF. The whole variable domain, filled in from reference TRBV2 and TRBJ2-7, reads EPEVTQTPSHQVTQMGQEVILRCVPISNHLYFYWYRQILGQKVEFLVSFYNNEISEKSEIFDDQFSVERPDGSNFTLKIRSTKLEDSAMYFCASSERARTSGIYEQYFGPGTRLTVT.